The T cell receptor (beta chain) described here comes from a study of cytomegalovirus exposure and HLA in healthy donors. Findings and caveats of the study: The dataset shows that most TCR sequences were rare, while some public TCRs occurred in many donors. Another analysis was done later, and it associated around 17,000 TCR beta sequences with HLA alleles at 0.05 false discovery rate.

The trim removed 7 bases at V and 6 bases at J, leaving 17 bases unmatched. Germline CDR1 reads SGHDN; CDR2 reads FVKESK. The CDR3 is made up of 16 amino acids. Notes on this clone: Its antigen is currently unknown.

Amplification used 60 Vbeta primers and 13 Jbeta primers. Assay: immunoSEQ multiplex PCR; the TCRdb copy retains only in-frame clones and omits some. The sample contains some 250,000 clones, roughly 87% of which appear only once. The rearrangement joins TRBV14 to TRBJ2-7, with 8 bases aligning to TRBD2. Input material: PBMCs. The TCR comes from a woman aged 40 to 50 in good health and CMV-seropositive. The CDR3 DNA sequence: TGTGCCAGCAACGACCGGGGGGCGGGAGGTGTCTCCGAGCAGTACTTC. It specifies CASNDRGAGGVSEQYF.